The sequence of this T cell receptor (beta chain) was determined in a study of vaccination effects on CD4 cells after COVID-19. This CDR3 region has 12 residues. Germline V gives CDR1 SGHNT, CDR2 YYREEE (reference sequence). Trimming removed 7 bases at V and 5 bases at J, with 10 bases between. As for this clone: Its cognate antigen is unknown.

ViraFEST assay sequencing came after antigen-specific CD4+ T cells were expanded with viral peptide pools. Researchers isolated CD4+ T cells once about eleven days of culture had elapsed. The vaccine given was either BNT162b2 or mRNA-1273, in two doses. Here immunoSEQ multiplex PCR was the method, and the copy in TCRdb shows in-frame clones only, minus some. Among more than 20,000 clones, more than 60% were seen once, and the ten largest hold over 7.5%. The sequences come from CD4+ T cells from PBMCs cultured with SARS-CoV-2 spike peptides, collected after COVID-19 vaccination. The TCR was taken from a human donor who received a COVID-19 vaccine. This rearrangement joins TRBV5-4 to TRBJ2-1; D unresolved. CDR3 in amino acids: CASGRAHNEQFF. CDR3 DNA: TGTGCCAGCGGACGGGCCCACAATGAGCAGTTCTTC.